This note documents a single TCR beta chain sequence. Its antigen is not known. This specimen comes from a study of CD4+ T cells in melanoma. General study points: In melanoma, neoantigen-specific CD4+ T cells reportedly differed in differentiation state. A reported correlation linked neoantigen-specific CD4+ T cells to CD8+, macrophage and B cell function.

This table comes from immunoSEQ multiplex PCR, and its TCRdb copy is limited to in-frame clones, with some not included. The sample consists of tens of thousands of clones, over 60% of them appearing once. The CDR3 is 13 amino acids. V lost 5 bases and J 3 bases, leaving 9 bases between the germline ends. Looked up from germline, CDR1 is MNHEY and CDR2 is SMNVEV (reference sequence). The sequencing input was tumor tissue. The chain carries TRBV27 and TRBJ2-3; D is undetermined. This clonotype originated in a human donor with melanoma. The CDR3 coding sequence is TGTGCCAGCAGTGCGTCGGAAACAGATACGCAGTATTTT. This gives the protein CASSASETDTQYF.